A single sample gave rise to the 12 T cell receptor beta chains below, sequenced in a study of blood T cell repertoires in COVID-19. The method was immunoSEQ multiplex PCR; TCRdb's version includes in-frame clones alone and lacks a portion of them. The sample contains some 330,000 clones, about 89% of which appear only once. Sequenced material: PBMCs or T cells enriched from blood (not recorded which). Receptors were obtained from a man aged 35 to 55 in a cohort exposed to, infected with or recovered from COVID-19 (not recorded which).

This chain links TRBV28 with TRBJ1-5; weak D call: TRBD1 (6 bases). The CDR3 extends over 15 amino acids. The V end was cut by 6 bases, the J end by 0 bases, with 12 bases between. CDR1 MDHEN and CDR2 SYDVKM come from the germline V gene. The DNA of the CDR3 is TGTGCCAGCAGGGGGGCAGGGTTTAGCAATCAGCCCCAGCATTTT. Translating gives CASRGAGFSNQPQHF. The complete variable domain, with remaining parts taken from reference TRBV28 and TRBJ1-5, reads DVKVTQSSRYLVKRTGEKVFLECVQDMDHENMFWYRQDPGLGLRLIYFSYDVKMKEKGDIPEGYSVSREKKERFSLILESASTNQTSMYLCASRGAGFSNQPQHFGDGTRLSIL.

The J gene is TRBJ1-2, the V gene TRBV3-1 (or the pseudogene TRBV3-2), with D hard to call. The germline V gene encodes CDR1 LGHDT and CDR2 YNNKEL (reference sequence). Trimming stripped 5 bases from V and 10 bases from J, with 14 bases between. The CDR3 is made up of 12 amino acids. The CDR3 region has the DNA TGTGCCAGCAGCAGAACAGACCTGGACTACACCTTC. This gives the protein CASSRTDLDYTF.

The DNA of the CDR3 is TGTGCCAGCAGCCCCGGACAGCGTCAAGAGACCCAGTACTTC. This sequence encodes CASSPGQRQETQYF. The rearrangement uses TRBV3-1 (or the pseudogene TRBV3-2) and TRBJ2-5, with D possibly matching TRBD1 (6 bases). CDR1 and CDR2 from the germline V gene are LGHDT and YNNKEL (reference sequence). This CDR3 is 14 amino acids long. Trimming stripped 4 bases from V and 2 bases from J, with 11 bases between.

The chain combines TRBV11-2 with TRBJ2-1; D possibly corresponds to TRBD1 (6 bases). Germline loops: CDR1 SGHAT, CDR2 FQNNGV. The CDR3 covers 17 residues. V dropped 5 bases and J dropped 0 bases, with 17 bases sitting between them. CDR3 nucleotides: TGTGCCAGCAGCCCTAGGACAGCGTATAGCTCCTACAATGAGCAGTTCTTC. Its translation is CASSPRTAYSSYNEQFF.

The genes are TRBV19 and TRBJ1-1, with 9 bases aligning to TRBD1. The CDR3 runs 15 residues. The V gene's germline CDR1 is LNHDA and CDR2 SQIVND (reference sequence). Trimming removed 6 bases from V and 5 bases from J; junction bases left unmatched: 10. The CDR3 loop is CASRPHRDRATEAFF. CDR3 bases: TGTGCCAGTAGGCCTCACCGGGACAGGGCAACTGAAGCTTTCTTT.

This clone occurred a few times. The chain joins TRBV7-2 to TRBJ2-7; TRBD1 matches at 8 bases. The CDR3 runs to 14 residues. The germline V gene has CDR1 SGHTA and CDR2 FQGNSA. J lost 5 bases, V lost 7 bases, and 10 bases had no gene match. CDR3 residues: CASTTGDGAHEQYF. DNA of the CDR3: TGTGCCAGCACGACAGGGGACGGCGCTCACGAGCAGTACTTC.

The chain uses TRBV28 and TRBJ2-7, with a tentative D call TRBD2 (6 bases). Per germline, CDR1 MDHEN and CDR2 SYDVKM. V lost 6 bases to trimming and J lost 5 bases, with 11 bases between them. This CDR3 spans 12 amino acids. The CDR3 reads CASRGGGNEQYF. In DNA, the CDR3 is TGTGCCAGCAGGGGGGGTGGAAACGAGCAGTACTTC.

The rearrangement links TRBV10-1 to TRBJ2-3; TRBD2 is a possible D gene (5 bases). Trimming removed 4 bases at V and 8 bases at J, with 16 bases between. Per the germline V gene, CDR1 is WNHNN and CDR2 is SYGVQD (reference sequence). The CDR3 covers 14 residues. The CDR3 coding sequence is TGCGCCAGCAGTGCGGCCTTGCCGGCGGGTACGCAGTATTTT. Amino acids: CASSAALPAGTQYF.

The chain has TRBV2 and TRBJ2-1, with 12 bases lining up with TRBD2. The CDR3 runs 15 residues. V lost 6 bases and J lost 6; bases outside the gene matches: 6. Germline CDR1 reads SNHLY; CDR2 reads FYNNEI. The CDR3 is CASSPRLAGVNEQFF. Written as DNA, the CDR3 is TGTGCCAGCAGCCCAAGACTAGCGGGAGTCAATGAGCAGTTCTTC. The full variable domain, rest sourced from reference TRBV2 and TRBJ2-1, is EPEVTQTPSHQVTQMGQEVILRCVPISNHLYFYWYRQILGQKVEFLVSFYNNEISEKSEIFDDQFSVERPDGSNFTLKIRSTKLEDSAMYFCASSPRLAGVNEQFFGPGTRLTVL.

The chain joins TRBV7-9 to TRBJ1-2, with 7 bases lining up with TRBD1. V trimming: 5 bases; J trimming: 4 bases; junction bases outside the gene matches: 13. Germline V CDR1 and CDR2: SEHNR, FQNEAQ (reference sequence). The CDR3 is 16 amino acids. The CDR3 region is CASSTGTDSFGYGYTF. In DNA form, the CDR3 reads TGTGCCAGCAGCACCGGGACAGATTCGTTTGGCTATGGCTACACCTTC.

This chain uses TRBV27 with TRBJ1-5; a possible D gene is TRBD1 (6 bases). CDR3 length equals 14 residues. CDR1 MNHEY and CDR2 SMNVEV come from the germline V gene (reference sequence). V was pared by 6 bases and J by 4 bases, with 13 bases between. This CDR3 reads CASRLNTGNQPQHF. The CDR3 coding sequence is TGTGCCAGCAGACTAAATACAGGGAATCAGCCCCAGCATTTT.

This chain uses TRBV24-1 with TRBJ2-2; a possible D gene is TRBD2 (5 bases). The germline CDR1 and CDR2 sequences are KGHDR and SFDVKD. Trimming removed 2 bases at V and 6 bases at J, with 12 bases between. The CDR3 spans 15 residues. Here the CDR3 DNA reads TGTGCCACCAGTGATTCCCGACTAATCGCCGGGGAGCTGTTTTTT. This gives the protein CATSDSRLIAGELFF.